This entry describes one T cell receptor (beta chain). In this sample, this clone turned up once. No cognate antigen has been identified for it. No clone much larger than this one lies a single base away; base qualities are absent. The data originate from a study of T cell changes during pregnancy in multiple sclerosis (dated by TCRdb to about 2019). Study-wide context: The study looked at changes in the T cell repertoire across pregnancy in women with multiple sclerosis.

CDR1 and CDR2 were assigned from the germline V gene as SGHTA and FQGNSA. The CDR3 contains 16 residues, cysteine and phenylalanine counted. Only the CDR3 DNA stays, 48 bases, in frame from base 1. A distance of 16 bases separates the germline ends of V and J, which lose 6 bases and 2 bases respectively. Receptors were amplified or captured by the immunoSEQ multiplex PCR assay. TCRdb holds this immuneACCESS table with in-frame rearrangements only. Some clones are missing; in checked studies, unresolved V genes explain under half, and the rest has no known cause. The sample contains about 48,000 clones, approximately 88% of them found a single time. 0.95% to 1.5% of the sample is held by the ten biggest clonotypes.

The sequence was obtained from a female donor with multiple sclerosis, enrolled in a pregnancy study. Recombination connected TRBV7-2 to TRBJ2-2, and the D gene may be TRBD2, 6 bases matching. The sequenced sample was CD4+ T cells from peripheral blood mononuclear cells, obtained in the second trimester of pregnancy. In nucleotide form, the sequence is TGTGCCAGCAGGCTTACAAGGGGAGGAAACACCGGGGAGCTGTTTTTT. The translation is CASRLTRGGNTGELFF.